The clone carrying this TCR beta chain was seen ten or more times. Its matching antigen is unknown. The CDR3 loop spans 17 amino acids. Germline CDR1 reads DFQATT; CDR2 reads SNEGSKA (reference sequence). The V gene end was trimmed by 0 bases and the J gene end by 0 bases; junction bases not matched to a gene: 7. MiXCR, applied by TCRdb to the 5' RACE reads, yields one record per CDR3 protein. Among 32,000 or so distinct CDR3 sequences, approximately 30% were seen once, and the ten largest hold about 2.3%. The sorted Tregs were CD4+CD25+CD127-/low cells. General study results and limits: In terms of TCR gene usage, tumor memory CD4+ T cells clustered together with blood and lymph node memory CD4+ cells, as well as with lymph node naive CD4+ cells.

The specimen was tumor-infiltrating Tregs sorted from the breast tumor. The TCR was taken from a female donor with breast cancer. This sequence joins TRBV20-1 and TRBJ2-1, with 8 bases that match TRBD2. The CDR3 nucleotides read TGCAGTGCTAGAGATCGGGGTAGCGGGGTCTCCTACAATGAGCAGTTCTTC. Encoded protein: CSARDRGSGVSYNEQFF.